The 29 T cell receptor beta chains listed next were all sequenced from one sample in a study of CD4 T cells in relation to SARS-CoV-2 and coronaviruses. Clones were read by immunoSEQ multiplex PCR, and TCRdb kept only the in-frame ones, dropping some. The sample lists some 40,000 clones, under 80% seen once, with about a fifth in the top ten. These TCRs' antigens remain unknown. Sequenced: memory CD4+ T cells from PBMCs, cultured in vitro. These receptors came from an adult with COVID-19.

J is TRBJ2-7 and V is TRBV7-6; the D gene is possibly TRBD2 (6 bases). From germline, CDR1 is SGHVS and CDR2 FNYEAQ. CDR3 length: 14 residues. Between the trimmed V and J ends, which lost 11 bases and 4 bases, there was a span of 21 bases. CDR3 nucleotide sequence: TGTGCCTCCCAACGGGAGCCAGGTCAGTACGAGCAGTACTTC. Translation: CASQREPGQYEQYF.

V is TRBV20-1 and J is TRBJ2-7; D is unclear. Germline V lookup: CDR1 DFQATT, CDR2 SNEGSKA (reference sequence). V lost 3 bases and J lost 7, with 10 bases in between. CDR3 size: 11 residues. CDR3 in amino acids: CSASGSREQYF. The CDR3 DNA reads TGCAGTGCTAGCGGATCTCGGGAGCAGTACTTC.

This chain connects TRBV9 to TRBJ2-1, with TRBD1 matching over 8 bases. The CDR3 has 14 amino acids. J gave up 6 bases and V 0 bases, and 2 bases lay outside the gene matches. Germline V lookup: CDR1 SGDLS, CDR2 YYNGEE. The CDR3 nucleotides are TGTGCCAGCAGCGTAGGGGGACAGGTCAATGAGCAGTTCTTC. Translating it yields CASSVGGQVNEQFF.

In its sample, this clone was seen once. V gene TRBV4-1 combines with J gene TRBJ1-1; 7 bases are shared with TRBD1. The V gene end was trimmed by 1 base and the J gene end by 4 bases; junction bases not matched to a gene: 9. Germline V CDR1 and CDR2: MGHRA, YSYEKL. The length of the CDR3 is 16 residues. The CDR3 sequence is CASSQAFLRGPTEAFF. CDR3 nucleotides: TGCGCCAGCAGCCAAGCGTTTCTTAGGGGGCCCACTGAAGCTTTCTTT.

This sequence joins TRBV27 and TRBJ2-1; TRBD2 is a possible D gene (6 bases). The CDR3 runs 15 residues. The V end was cut by 3 bases, the J end by 7 bases, with 16 bases between. Germline V gene sequence: CDR1 MNHEY, CDR2 SMNVEV (reference sequence). In DNA, the CDR3 is TGTGCCAGCAGTTTTTTGTCTCGGGAGAGGAATGAGCAGTTCTTC. Residues: CASSFLSRERNEQFF.

The V call is TRBV7-2, the J call TRBJ2-3; TRBD2 matches 8 bases. The germline V gene has CDR1 SGHTA and CDR2 FQGNSA. The CDR3 extends over 14 amino acids. Losses at the gene ends were 4 bases for V and 5 bases for J; bases not matched to a gene: 5. The CDR3 region is CASSSGLAGDTQYF. The CDR3 DNA reads as TGTGCCAGCAGCTCCGGACTAGCAGGAGATACGCAGTATTTT.

The chain links TRBV3-1 (or the pseudogene TRBV3-2) to TRBJ2-1; 7 nucleotides line up with TRBD2. Germline V gene sequence: CDR1 LGHDT, CDR2 YNNKEL (reference sequence). There are 15 residues in the CDR3. The V segment lost 4 bases and the J segment 8 bases; nucleotides outside the gene matches: 11. The CDR3 nucleotides read TGTGCCAGCAGCCCCCGCCGCGGGAGATTTTATGAGCAGTTCTTC. Translating it yields CASSPRRGRFYEQFF.

V gene TRBV10-3 combines with J gene TRBJ2-7; D gene ambiguous. Germline V gene lookup returns CDR1 ENHRY and CDR2 SYGVKD. V lost 2 bases and J 0 bases, leaving 8 bases between the germline ends. The CDR3 has 14 residues. Here the CDR3 DNA reads TGTGCCATCAGTGAGGGCGAGGACTCCTACGAGCAGTACTTC. Its protein is CAISEGEDSYEQYF.

The chain uses TRBV7-9 and TRBJ2-2; no firm D call. V shed 6 bases and J shed 5 bases, with 13 bases lying between them. This CDR3 comprises 14 residues. The germline CDR1 and CDR2 sequences are SEHNR and FQNEAQ (reference sequence). The CDR3 DNA follows: TGTGCCAGCAGGCACATTGGCCGAACCGGGGAGCTGTTTTTT. Encoded protein: CASRHIGRTGELFF.

This clone was seen only a few times. The chain has TRBV6-1 and TRBJ1-5; D ambiguous. V was trimmed by 2 bases and J by 0 bases, leaving 8 bases between them. This CDR3 has 15 amino acids. CDR1 and CDR2 from the germline V gene are MNHNS and SASEGT. CDR3 nucleotides: TGTGCCAGCAGTGAACCCCGTTATAGCAATCAGCCCCAGCATTTT. Translated, it gives CASSEPRYSNQPQHF.

The chain couples TRBV7-5 to TRBJ1-6. TRBV7-5 is a known pseudogene. The CDR3 extends over 19 amino acids. The CDR3 loop reads CARSPILNLFGSYNSPLHF. CDR3 in DNA: TGTGCCAGAAGCCCCATCCTCAACTTATTCGGGTCCTATAATTCACCCCTCCACTTT.

This clone qualifies as medium-sized. The gene calls are TRBV5-6 and TRBJ2-5; TRBD2 is a possible D gene (5 bases). Germline loops: CDR1 SGHDT, CDR2 YYEEEE. V was clipped by 0 bases and J by 1 base, with 16 bases between them. This CDR3 has 17 residues. CDR3 protein: CASSLGRTRGRQETQYF. The CDR3 DNA is TGTGCCAGCAGCTTGGGCCGGACCCGGGGTCGCCAAGAGACCCAGTACTTC.

This clone was recorded once. V and J are TRBV18 and TRBJ1-2, with D perhaps TRBD1 (6 bases). Germline CDR1 reads KGHSH; CDR2 reads LQKENI. The CDR3 loop spans 15 amino acids. V shed 0 bases and J shed 4 bases, with 12 bases lying between them. The CDR3 DNA sequence: TGTGCCAGCTCACCACCGTCAGGGGTGTTCTATGGCTACACCTTC. Translation gives CASSPPSGVFYGYTF.

The chain has TRBV9 and TRBJ2-3, with a possible D match to TRBD1 (6 bases). There are 15 residues in the CDR3. V lost 4 bases and J lost 5, with 17 bases in between. Germline V gene sequence: CDR1 SGDLS, CDR2 YYNGEE. CDR3: CASSFRQASIDTQYF. The CDR3 nucleotides are TGTGCCAGCAGCTTCCGACAGGCTAGTATAGATACGCAGTATTTT.

This clone was counted a single time. V usage is TRBV7-8 and J usage is TRBJ1-1; no clear D. The length of the CDR3 is 13 residues. Trimming stripped 1 base from V and 1 base from J, with 4 bases between. Germline assignment: CDR1 SGHVS and CDR2 FQNEAQ. CDR3 amino acids: CASSLERNTEAFF. The CDR3 nucleotides are TGTGCCAGCAGCTTAGAGAGGAACACTGAAGCTTTCTTT. Drawing the rest from reference TRBV7-8 and TRBJ1-1, the complete variable domain is GAGVSQSPRYKVAKRGQDVALRCDPISGHVSLFWYQQALGQGPEFLTYFQNEAQLDKSGLPSDRFFAERPEGSVSTLKIQRTQQEDSAVYLCASSLERNTEAFFGQGTRLTVV.

This clone showed up just a few times. The V and J genes are TRBV28 and TRBJ2-1; 10 bases fit TRBD2. There are 22 residues in the CDR3. V shed 2 bases and J 7 bases; nucleotides not matched to a gene: 26. Germline CDR1 is MDHEN and CDR2 is SYDVKM. The CDR3 protein is CASSLTFHWGLEAGGNHNEQFF. The CDR3 coding sequence is TGTGCCAGCAGTTTAACCTTCCACTGGGGTCTTGAAGCGGGAGGGAATCATAATGAGCAGTTCTTC. The full variable domain, in which reference TRBV28 and TRBJ2-1 provide the parts outside the CDR3, is DVKVTQSSRYLVKRTGEKVFLECVQDMDHENMFWYRQDPGLGLRLIYFSYDVKMKEKGDIPEGYSVSREKKERFSLILESASTNQTSMYLCASSLTFHWGLEAGGNHNEQFFGPGTRLTVL.

This chain connects TRBV4-1 to TRBJ2-7, with TRBD2 as a possible D gene (5 bases). CDR1 and CDR2 (germline): MGHRA, YSYEKL. The V and J ends lost 1 base and 4 bases respectively, with 20 bases between them. There are 17 residues in the CDR3. CDR3 sequence: CASSQVLQRRPPYEQYF. CDR3 DNA sequence: TGCGCCAGCAGCCAAGTTCTTCAGCGGCGACCCCCTTACGAGCAGTACTTC.

The chain uses TRBV6-5 and TRBJ2-1, with 11 bases matching TRBD1. Trimming cost V 4 bases and J 4 bases; bases outside gene matches: 6. Per germline, CDR1 MNHEY and CDR2 SVGAGI. CDR3 length: 16 residues. The CDR3 DNA sequence: TGTGCCAGCAGTTCAGGGGGACAGGGGGTTTACAATGAGCAGTTCTTC. Amino acids: CASSSGGQGVYNEQFF.

V gene TRBV24-1 combines with J gene TRBJ2-3, with D perhaps matching TRBD2 (7 bases). CDR3 size: 15 residues. Germline loops: CDR1 KGHDR, CDR2 SFDVKD. V was shortened by 7 bases and J by 2 bases, with 15 bases between the two germline ends. CDR3 nucleotides: TGTGCCACCAGCCCGAGGGGGGGGTCCACAGATACGCAGTATTTT. It specifies CATSPRGGSTDTQYF.

J is TRBJ2-5 and V is TRBV3-1 (or the pseudogene TRBV3-2), with D unresolved. This CDR3 spans 15 amino acids. V lost 1 base to trimming and J lost 4 bases, with 13 bases between them. Germline V lookup: CDR1 LGHDT, CDR2 YNNKEL (reference sequence). This CDR3 reads CASSQGARVRETQYF. CDR3 sequence (DNA): TGTGCCAGCAGCCAAGGGGCTCGAGTGAGAGAGACCCAGTACTTC.

This clone was recorded only once. J is TRBJ2-7 and V is TRBV27; D is perhaps TRBD1 or TRBD2 (5 bases each). V was clipped by 5 bases and J by 7 bases, with 12 bases between them. The germline V gene has CDR1 MNHEY and CDR2 SMNVEV (reference sequence). The CDR3 covers 12 residues. CDR3 region: CASSPPWGEQYF. The CDR3 nucleotides are TGTGCCAGCAGTCCCCCTTGGGGGGAGCAGTACTTC.

The rearrangement uses TRBV5-1 and TRBJ2-1, with a tentative D call TRBD2 (6 bases). The length of the CDR3 is 15 residues. In germline, CDR1 is SGHRS, CDR2 YFSETQ. Trimming cost V 4 bases and J 5 bases, with 16 bases left between them. CDR3 coding DNA: TGCGCCAGCAGCCCGGGGGTAAACGCCAACAATGAGCAGTTCTTC. Translating it yields CASSPGVNANNEQFF.

The chain joins TRBV6-1 to TRBJ1-2; D not resolved. Germline lookup yields CDR1 MNHNS and CDR2 SASEGT. Trimming shortened V by 1 base and J by 5 bases, and 8 bases separated the two germline ends. This CDR3 region has 13 residues. This CDR3 reads CASSEGRIYGYTF. The CDR3 DNA follows: TGTGCCAGCAGTGAAGGCAGGATTTATGGCTACACCTTC.

This clone has just one count. This CDR3 is CASSFLGKRSADGYTF. For the CDR3, the DNA is TGTGCCAGCAGTTTTTTAGGTAAGAGGTCGGCGGATGGCTACACCTTC. The chain recombines TRBV28 with TRBJ1-2, with D unresolved. Germline values: CDR1 MDHEN, CDR2 SYDVKM. The CDR3 is 16 residues long. Trimming took 3 bases from V and 6 from J, leaving 20 bases between them.

The genes are TRBV2 and TRBJ1-2; 9 bases line up with TRBD1. Germline CDR1 and CDR2: SNHLY and FYNNEI. The V and J ends lost 7 bases and 8 bases, in that order; junction bases with no gene match: 17. This CDR3 has 16 amino acids. CDR3 in DNA: TGTGCCAGCACCAGACCGGGACAGGGACCCTCGCGGGGCTACACCTTC. This sequence encodes CASTRPGQGPSRGYTF.

This clone was counted between two and nine times. The CDR3 reads CASSVDLLSEGEQYF. The CDR3 coding sequence is TGTGCCAGCAGCGTGGATTTACTATCCGAGGGGGAGCAGTACTTC. The rearrangement uses TRBV9 and TRBJ2-7; the D gene could be TRBD1 or TRBD2 (5 bases each). V was cut by 2 bases and J by 7 bases, with 19 bases left in between. The CDR3 has 15 amino acids. Germline V lookup: CDR1 SGDLS, CDR2 YYNGEE.

This clone was found a few times. The rearrangement links TRBV27 to TRBJ2-5; the D gene is possibly TRBD2 (6 bases). Trimming took 0 bases from V and 9 from J, leaving 23 bases between them. This CDR3 spans 17 amino acids. The germline CDR1 and CDR2 sequences are MNHEY and SMNVEV (reference sequence). The CDR3 sequence is CASSLSAGWAAQGAQYF. In DNA, the CDR3 is TGTGCCAGCAGTTTATCTGCGGGGTGGGCGGCTCAAGGGGCCCAGTACTTC.

The gene calls are TRBV6-6 and TRBJ2-1; weak D call: TRBD2 (7 bases). Per the germline V gene, CDR1 is MNHNY and CDR2 is SVGAGI (reference sequence). Deletions cut 2 bases from V and 5 bases from J, with 13 bases between. The CDR3 covers 15 residues. CDR3 in DNA: TGTGCCAGCAGTTACGGGGGCGGGAGCCACAATGAGCAGTTCTTC. Protein sequence: CASSYGGGSHNEQFF.

The V gene is TRBV6-5, the J gene TRBJ1-2; 8 bases match TRBD1. Unmatched junction bases numbered 3, after V lost 8 bases and J lost 4 bases. The CDR3 covers 12 residues. Germline-derived CDR1 and CDR2 are MNHEY and SVGAGI. The chain's CDR3 is CASGTGGYGYTF. CDR3 nucleotides: TGTGCCAGCGGAACAGGGGGCTATGGCTACACCTTC.